This TCR beta chain was documented in a study of T-cell reconstitution after alpha-beta-depleted transplantation in children. The TCRbeta library incorporated unique molecular identifiers. TCRdb recomputed calls from the PCR reads with MiXCR, one row per CDR3 protein. The top ten hold around 2.3% of the sample, which has some 520,000 distinct CDR3 sequences, about 33% seen once. The V and J ends lost 4 bases and 0 bases, in that order; junction bases with no gene match: 14. In germline, CDR1 is MNHEY, CDR2 SVGEGT. This CDR3 has 19 residues. The source was PBMCs from the stem cell graft donor, collected from the stem cell graft. This clonotype was sampled from a human donor who donated a stem cell graft to a child with aplastic anemia. The chain couples TRBV6-2 or TRBV6-3 to TRBJ2-1, with TRBD2 identical over 8 bases. The CDR3 loop is CASSSPGPGGRNSYNEQFF. In DNA form, the CDR3 reads TGTGCCAGCAGTTCCCCGGGGCCTGGCGGGAGGAACTCCTACAATGAGCAGTTCTTC.